This paragraph covers one T cell receptor (beta chain) sequence. The target antigen is unknown. The record originates from a study of T cell repertoires in cytomegalovirus infection. Findings of the study overall: Cumulative public TCR beta family frequency identified carriers of CMV plus the relevant HLA.

TCRdb passed the reads through MiXCR, listing each CDR3 protein once. The sample includes a few hundred thousand distinct CDR3 sequences, 15% to 20% of them seen just once. Germline CDR1 is DFQATT and CDR2 is SNEGSKA (reference sequence). The CDR3 has 16 residues. Trimming took off 0 bases at V and 7 bases at J, with 21 bases between the two ends. This receptor was identified in a human donor in good health (CMV status not recorded). Some clones in this sample may be carry-over from other donors' samples. The chain employs TRBV20-1 and TRBJ1-2; a weak D match, TRBD1 (5 bases). Sequencing was carried out using PBMCs. The CDR3 coding sequence is TGCAGTGCTAGAGATCCGGGGGGGTCGATCTTTGGTGGCTACACCTTC. It codes for CSARDPGGSIFGGYTF.